Sequencing of this T cell receptor beta chain was carried out in a study of T cell changes during pregnancy in multiple sclerosis. Trimming took 6 bases from V and 1 from J, leaving 12 bases between them. The germline gives CDR1 SQVTM, CDR2 ANQGSEA. This CDR3 has 13 amino acids. Here immunoSEQ multiplex PCR was the method, and the copy in TCRdb shows in-frame clones only, minus some. The table shows about 56,000 clones, with 80% to 90% occurring only once. This clonotype was obtained from a human donor whose cells served as feeder cells for cultures in a pregnancy study. The chain is built from TRBV29-1 and TRBJ1-1; D gene unclear. The sample consisted of peripheral blood from another person, used as feeder cells. In DNA, the CDR3 is TGCAGCGTGACGGGCCAGAAGAACACTGAAGCTTTCTTT. Protein: CSVTGQKNTEAFF.